Listed below are T cell receptor beta chains from one sample, sequenced in a study of early T cells in non-severe SARS-CoV-2 infection. TCRdb independently ran MiXCR on the 5' RACE reads; one entry per CDR3 protein. This sample has about 68,000 distinct CDR3 sequences, with about a tenth found just once. What was sequenced was whole blood. The origin of the receptors is an adult who was a healthcare worker with PCR-confirmed SARS-CoV-2 infection or an uninfected control (not recorded which). Both conserved end residues are part of each CDR3. D genes are given only for firm matches. Clone size is stated in some rows and not others, as once, few, many or a class when expanded.

D	V	J	size	CDR3	DNA
TRBD2	TRBV2	TRBJ2-3	-	CASIERDRTDTQYF	TGTGCCAGCATTGAGCGGGACCGCACAGATACGCAGTATTTT
-	TRBV6-2/TRBV6-3	TRBJ2-3	-	CASRRRAATDTQYF	TGTGCCAGCAGAAGGCGAGCGGCCACAGATACGCAGTATTTT
-	TRBV7-2	TRBJ2-5	many	CASSLQGDRGAQYF	TGTGCCAGCAGCCTACAGGGAGACCGCGGGGCCCAGTACTTC
-	TRBV12-3/TRBV12-4	TRBJ2-1	-	CASRSGGRGPYNEQFF	TGTGCCAGCAGATCCGGGGGCCGCGGCCCCTACAATGAGCAGTTCTTC
-	TRBV7-8	TRBJ2-7	-	CASSLGVDEQYF	TGTGCCAGCAGCTTAGGGGTCGACGAGCAGTACTTC
-	TRBV27	TRBJ2-3	many	CASNRQGTDTQYF	TGTGCCAGCAACCGACAGGGCACAGATACGCAGTATTTT
-	TRBV9	TRBJ2-5	many	CASSGHDTKETQYF	TGTGCCAGCAGTGGGCACGATACTAAAGAGACCCAGTACTTC
-	TRBV11-2	TRBJ2-7	-	CASSLHTGKEQYF	TGTGCCAGCAGCTTACATACAGGGAAAGAGCAGTACTTC
TRBD1	TRBV12-3/TRBV12-4	TRBJ2-4	-	CASSWTGGPKNIQYF	TGTGCCAGCAGTTGGACAGGGGGCCCCAAAAACATTCAGTACTTC
TRBD2	TRBV10-3	TRBJ2-3	-	CAITGGYTDTQYF	TGTGCCATCACGGGGGGATACACAGATACGCAGTATTTT
-	TRBV29-1	TRBJ2-7	few	CSVEGLAGQHSYEQYF	TGCAGCGTTGAAGGGCTTGCGGGACAGCACTCCTACGAGCAGTACTTC
-	TRBV2	TRBJ1-1	-	CASRGGTEAFF	TGTGCCAGCAGAGGGGGAACTGAAGCTTTCTTT
-	TRBV12-3/TRBV12-4	TRBJ2-1	few	CASRKRDLREQFF	TGTGCCAGCAGAAAACGGGACTTGCGTGAGCAGTTCTTC
-	TRBV7-2	TRBJ1-4	few	CASSLGSGATEKLFF	TGTGCCAGCAGCTTAGGTTCAGGAGCAACTGAAAAACTGTTTTTT
-	TRBV6-1	TRBJ1-1	-	CASRSSGDFNTEAFF	TGTGCCAGCAGAAGTTCAGGGGATTTTAACACTGAAGCTTTCTTT
-	TRBV7-6	TRBJ1-3	few	CASSPTPGTDSGNTIYF	TGTGCCAGCAGCCCGACCCCCGGGACGGACTCTGGAAACACCATATATTTT
-	TRBV27	TRBJ1-3	few	CASSLSAKLVNTIYF	TGTGCCAGCAGTTTATCGGCAAAACTGGTGAACACCATATATTTT
-	TRBV4-3	TRBJ2-7	-	CASSQDATRSYEQYF	TGCGCCAGCAGCCAAGACGCGACCCGGAGTTACGAGCAGTACTTC
-	TRBV12-3/TRBV12-4	TRBJ2-1	-	CASSPAGYNEQFF	TGTGCCAGCAGTCCCGCGGGGTACAATGAGCAGTTCTTC
-	TRBV12-3/TRBV12-4	TRBJ2-5	-	CASSSRLRGSQETQYF	TGTGCCAGCAGTTCGCGTTTGCGGGGAAGCCAAGAGACCCAGTACTTC
TRBD2	TRBV5-5	TRBJ2-5	-	CASSLTSGRTETQYF	TGTGCCAGCAGCCTGACTAGCGGGAGGACAGAGACCCAGTACTTC
-	TRBV7-3	TRBJ2-2	-	CASSLGLGGELYF	TGTGCCAGCAGCTTAGGGCTAGGCGGGGAGCTGTATTTT
TRBD2	TRBV7-2	TRBJ2-1	-	CASSLGLAENEQFF	TGTGCCAGCAGCCTGGGACTAGCGGAGAATGAGCAGTTCTTC
-	TRBV7-2	TRBJ1-5	many	CASSLARSHSNQPQHF	TGTGCCAGCAGCTTAGCGAGAAGTCATAGCAATCAGCCCCAGCATTTT
-	TRBV7-2	TRBJ2-7	-	CASSPSVVEQYF	TGTGCCAGCAGCCCAAGCGTCGTTGAGCAGTACTTC
TRBD1	TRBV20-1	TRBJ2-7	many	CSAGDRGFPYEQYF	TGCAGTGCTGGGGACAGGGGGTTCCCCTACGAGCAGTACTTC
-	TRBV7-2	TRBJ2-3	few	CASSPRSGTDTQYF	TGTGCCAGCAGCCCACGGTCGGGAACAGATACGCAGTATTTT
-	TRBV2	TRBJ2-1	many	CASCWSFNEQFF	TGTGCCAGCTGCTGGTCCTTTAATGAGCAGTTCTTC
-	TRBV27	TRBJ2-3	few	CASSLIRSDTQYF	TGTGCCAGCAGTTTAATCAGGTCAGATACGCAGTATTTT
-	TRBV10-2	TRBJ1-2	once	CASSDLGNYGYTF	TGCGCCAGCAGTGATTTAGGGAACTATGGCTACACCTTC
-	TRBV5-1	TRBJ2-3	many	CASSVPLSTSTDTQYF	TGCGCCAGCAGCGTTCCATTATCAACTAGCACAGATACGCAGTATTTT
TRBD2	TRBV10-3	TRBJ2-7	many	CAISESGPSSGIHEQYF	TGTGCCATCAGTGAGTCGGGTCCTTCTAGCGGGATACACGAGCAGTACTTC
-	TRBV3-1	TRBJ2-3	many	CASSAGGTDTQYF	TGTGCCAGCAGCGCCGGAGGCACAGATACGCAGTATTTT
-	TRBV9	TRBJ2-7	many	CASSVVGGGEQYF	TGTGCCAGCAGCGTAGTTGGAGGGGGCGAGCAGTACTTC
-	TRBV7-9	TRBJ1-6	-	CASSSAISPLHF	TGTGCCAGCAGCTCCGCAATTTCACCCCTCCACTTT
-	TRBV5-1	TRBJ2-3	-	CASSLMGTQSTDTQYF	TGCGCCAGCAGCTTGATGGGGACTCAAAGCACAGATACGCAGTATTTT
TRBD2	TRBV18	TRBJ2-1	many	CASSLIPPGLAGGPTNNEQFF	TGTGCCAGCTCACTCATACCTCCGGGACTAGCGGGAGGACCTACAAACAATGAGCAGTTCTTC
-	TRBV20-1	TRBJ1-5	many	CSARDAGVYSNQPQHF	TGCAGTGCTAGAGATGCCGGGGTGTATAGCAATCAGCCCCAGCATTTT
TRBD1	TRBV24-1	TRBJ2-1	-	CATGEQGASYNEQFF	TGTGCCACCGGGGAACAGGGGGCATCCTACAATGAGCAGTTCTTC
-	TRBV10-3	TRBJ2-1	few	CAISGGDEQFF	TGTGCCATCAGTGGGGGAGATGAGCAGTTCTTC
-	TRBV6-5	TRBJ2-6	-	CASSPFPGANVLTF	TGTGCCAGCAGTCCGTTTCCTGGGGCCAACGTCCTGACTTTC
-	TRBV21-1	TRBJ2-1	many	CASPPGGNPTEQFF	TGTGCCAGCCCCCCGGGCGGGAATCCAACTGAGCAGTTCTTC
-	TRBV28	TRBJ2-3	many	CASSPTLPGHTTDTQYF	TGTGCCAGCAGCCCCACACTTCCGGGACACACTACAGATACGCAGTATTTT
-	TRBV25-1	TRBJ2-5	few	CASSDIRGLSIQETQYF	TGTGCCAGCAGTGACATCCGGGGACTGAGCATTCAAGAGACCCAGTACTTC
-	TRBV29-1	TRBJ2-7	many	CSVNLALGSYEQYF	TGCAGCGTTAATCTAGCCTTGGGATCCTACGAGCAGTACTTC
-	TRBV6-5	TRBJ1-3	few	CASSYSGSGGNTIYF	TGTGCCAGCAGTTACTCAGGATCGGGCGGAAACACCATATATTTT
-	TRBV3-1	TRBJ1-6	few	CASSQGGSYNSPLHF	TGTGCCAGCAGCCAGGGGGGCTCCTATAATTCACCCCTCCACTTT
TRBD1	TRBV11-2	TRBJ2-5	many	CASSLGGTVQETQYF	TGTGCCAGCAGCTTAGGGGGGACAGTTCAAGAGACCCAGTACTTC
-	TRBV20-1	TRBJ2-7	many	CSARGFLRLNEQYF	TGCAGTGCTAGAGGTTTCCTCCGCCTCAACGAGCAGTACTTC
-	TRBV28	TRBJ1-2	few	CASSFREQDGYTF	TGTGCCAGCAGTTTTCGGGAACAGGATGGCTACACCTTC